Presented here are 8 T cell receptor beta chains from one specimen sequenced in a study of T cells after posttransplantation cyclophosphamide. Clones were read by immunoSEQ multiplex PCR, and TCRdb kept only the in-frame ones, dropping some. The data show 20,000 to 25,000 clones, with none appearing a single time. Material for sequencing was PBMCs. The receptors were gathered from a woman in her forties or fifties in good health, CMV-negative, and a related stem cell transplant donor.

This clone was seen at least ten times. The chain links TRBV2 to TRBJ2-7, with 9 positions matching TRBD1. This CDR3 contains 14 residues. CDR1 is SNHLY and CDR2 is FYNNEI in the germline V gene. The V segment lost 6 bases and the J segment 4 bases; nucleotides outside the gene matches: 7. CDR3 region: CASSQDRGVYEQYF. CDR3 DNA sequence: TGTGCCAGCAGCCAAGACAGGGGGGTATACGAGCAGTACTTC.

The gene calls are TRBV12-5 and TRBJ1-3; TRBD1 agrees at 7 bases. The ends lost 4 bases at V and 4 bases at J; junction bases unmatched: 10. Germline V gives CDR1 LGHNT, CDR2 FRNRAP. This CDR3 has 16 residues. This CDR3 reads CASGSLTGSVGNTIYF. Written as DNA, the CDR3 is TGTGCTAGTGGTTCCTTGACAGGGAGCGTGGGAAACACCATATATTTT. Full variable domain (rest looked up from reference TRBV12-5 and TRBJ1-3): DARVTQTPRHKVTEMGQEVTMRCQPILGHNTVFWYRQTMMQGLELLAYFRNRAPLDDSGMPKDRFSAEMPDATLATLKIQPSEPRDSAVYFCASGSLTGSVGNTIYFGEGSWLTVV.

This clone was counted ten times or more. The chain is built from TRBV28 and TRBJ2-1, with D uncertain. This CDR3 comprises 13 residues. The germline V gene encodes CDR1 MDHEN and CDR2 SYDVKM. Trimming pared 10 bases from V and 8 bases from J, leaving 18 bases between. CDR3 nucleotides: TGTGCCATCAATTTTAAGGAAGAGGATGAGCAGTTCTTC. Translating it yields CAINFKEEDEQFF.

This clone was counted at least ten times. The genes are TRBV9 and TRBJ2-2; 10 nucleotides match TRBD2. The CDR3 has 16 amino acids. V was clipped by 4 bases and J by 2 bases; unmatched bases: 5. CDR1 is SGDLS and CDR2 is YYNGEE in the germline V gene. CDR3 nucleotide sequence: TGTGCCAGCAGCCCATGGACTAGCGGAAACACCGGGGAGCTGTTTTTT. This translates into CASSPWTSGNTGELFF.

This clone was counted a few times. The CDR3 loop reads CASTLTGNTEAFF. The CDR3 DNA reads as TGCGCCAGCACCTTAACAGGGAACACTGAAGCTTTCTTT. The V gene is TRBV4-3, the J gene TRBJ1-1; tentatively, D is TRBD1 (5 bases). CDR3 size: 13 residues. Germline loops: CDR1 LGHNA, CDR2 YSLEER. V lost 7 bases, J lost 1 base, and 10 bases lay in between.

This clone was counted a few times. The chain has TRBV2 and TRBJ1-6, with D perhaps TRBD1 (5 bases). Deletions cut 2 bases from V and 0 bases from J, with 11 bases between. CDR1 SNHLY and CDR2 FYNNEI come from the germline V gene. This CDR3 contains 17 residues. The DNA for the CDR3 is TGTGCCAGCAGTGAAAGGGAGGGGAGCTCCTATAATTCACCCCTCCACTTT. This encodes CASSEREGSSYNSPLHF. Full variable domain (rest looked up from reference TRBV2 and TRBJ1-6): EPEVTQTPSHQVTQMGQEVILRCVPISNHLYFYWYRQILGQKVEFLVSFYNNEISEKSEIFDDQFSVERPDGSNFTLKIRSTKLEDSAMYFCASSEREGSSYNSPLHFGNGTRLTVT.

This clone was counted ten times or more. This chain connects TRBV5-1 to TRBJ2-5; 11 bases map to TRBD1. The junction had 4 bases not matched to a gene; V was cut back by 4 bases and J by 2 bases. CDR1 and CDR2 (germline): SGHRS, YFSETQ. CDR3 length equals 15 residues. The CDR3 reads CASSLGQGEQETQYF. The CDR3 DNA is TGCGCCAGCAGCCTGGGACAGGGGGAACAAGAGACCCAGTACTTC. The complete variable domain, with remaining parts taken from reference TRBV5-1 and TRBJ2-5, reads KAGVTQTPRYLIKTRGQQVTLSCSPISGHRSVSWYQQTPGQGLQFLFEYFSETQRNKGNFPGRFSGRQFSNSRSEMNVSTLELGDSALYLCASSLGQGEQETQYFGPGTRLLVL.

This clone was observed at least ten times. Written as DNA, the CDR3 is TGTGCCAGCAGTAAACCCCGGACAGGGGTACAGAACACTGAAGCTTTCTTT. Protein sequence: CASSKPRTGVQNTEAFF. The chain combines TRBV2 with TRBJ1-1; 9 nucleotides agree with TRBD1. This CDR3 is 17 amino acids long. The germline CDR1 and CDR2 sequences are SNHLY and FYNNEI. After removal of 5 bases from V and 1 base from J, the junction contained 11 bases not matched to a gene.